The clone carrying this T cell receptor beta chain was observed a handful of times. Its target is not known. These data belong to a study of cytotoxic CD8 clonotypes in ibrutinib-treated CLL. Background on the study: By median roughly 74 months, roughly twelve had progressed and around 15 stayed remitted; responses had been 2 complete and some 25 partial. Study-wide results and caveats: Baseline levels were approached again at progression, after clonality had risen at ibrutinib response. Baseline-level clonality went beyond age-matched healthy donors and moved in step with circulating CD8+ T-cell counts.

Germline-derived CDR1 and CDR2 are MDHEN and SYDVKM. V gave up 5 bases and J gave up 2 bases; unmatched junction bases: 9. The CDR3 totals 16 residues. Profiled with immunoSEQ multiplex PCR; TCRdb holds only in-frame clones, not every one. The repertoire holds some 61,000 clones, with approximately 71% as singletons. This TCR was recovered from a human donor with chronic lymphocytic leukemia. The chain employs TRBV28 and TRBJ1-5, with 7 nucleotides matching TRBD1. The sequencing used PBMCs, collected after 12 months of ibrutinib treatment. The CDR3, as DNA: TGTGCCAGCAGTCCCCAGACAGGGAAGGGCAATCAGCCCCAGCATTTT. This translates into CASSPQTGKGNQPQHF. Full variable domain (missing parts from reference TRBV28 and TRBJ1-5): DVKVTQSSRYLVKRTGEKVFLECVQDMDHENMFWYRQDPGLGLRLIYFSYDVKMKEKGDIPEGYSVSREKKERFSLILESASTNQTSMYLCASSPQTGKGNQPQHFGDGTRLSIL.